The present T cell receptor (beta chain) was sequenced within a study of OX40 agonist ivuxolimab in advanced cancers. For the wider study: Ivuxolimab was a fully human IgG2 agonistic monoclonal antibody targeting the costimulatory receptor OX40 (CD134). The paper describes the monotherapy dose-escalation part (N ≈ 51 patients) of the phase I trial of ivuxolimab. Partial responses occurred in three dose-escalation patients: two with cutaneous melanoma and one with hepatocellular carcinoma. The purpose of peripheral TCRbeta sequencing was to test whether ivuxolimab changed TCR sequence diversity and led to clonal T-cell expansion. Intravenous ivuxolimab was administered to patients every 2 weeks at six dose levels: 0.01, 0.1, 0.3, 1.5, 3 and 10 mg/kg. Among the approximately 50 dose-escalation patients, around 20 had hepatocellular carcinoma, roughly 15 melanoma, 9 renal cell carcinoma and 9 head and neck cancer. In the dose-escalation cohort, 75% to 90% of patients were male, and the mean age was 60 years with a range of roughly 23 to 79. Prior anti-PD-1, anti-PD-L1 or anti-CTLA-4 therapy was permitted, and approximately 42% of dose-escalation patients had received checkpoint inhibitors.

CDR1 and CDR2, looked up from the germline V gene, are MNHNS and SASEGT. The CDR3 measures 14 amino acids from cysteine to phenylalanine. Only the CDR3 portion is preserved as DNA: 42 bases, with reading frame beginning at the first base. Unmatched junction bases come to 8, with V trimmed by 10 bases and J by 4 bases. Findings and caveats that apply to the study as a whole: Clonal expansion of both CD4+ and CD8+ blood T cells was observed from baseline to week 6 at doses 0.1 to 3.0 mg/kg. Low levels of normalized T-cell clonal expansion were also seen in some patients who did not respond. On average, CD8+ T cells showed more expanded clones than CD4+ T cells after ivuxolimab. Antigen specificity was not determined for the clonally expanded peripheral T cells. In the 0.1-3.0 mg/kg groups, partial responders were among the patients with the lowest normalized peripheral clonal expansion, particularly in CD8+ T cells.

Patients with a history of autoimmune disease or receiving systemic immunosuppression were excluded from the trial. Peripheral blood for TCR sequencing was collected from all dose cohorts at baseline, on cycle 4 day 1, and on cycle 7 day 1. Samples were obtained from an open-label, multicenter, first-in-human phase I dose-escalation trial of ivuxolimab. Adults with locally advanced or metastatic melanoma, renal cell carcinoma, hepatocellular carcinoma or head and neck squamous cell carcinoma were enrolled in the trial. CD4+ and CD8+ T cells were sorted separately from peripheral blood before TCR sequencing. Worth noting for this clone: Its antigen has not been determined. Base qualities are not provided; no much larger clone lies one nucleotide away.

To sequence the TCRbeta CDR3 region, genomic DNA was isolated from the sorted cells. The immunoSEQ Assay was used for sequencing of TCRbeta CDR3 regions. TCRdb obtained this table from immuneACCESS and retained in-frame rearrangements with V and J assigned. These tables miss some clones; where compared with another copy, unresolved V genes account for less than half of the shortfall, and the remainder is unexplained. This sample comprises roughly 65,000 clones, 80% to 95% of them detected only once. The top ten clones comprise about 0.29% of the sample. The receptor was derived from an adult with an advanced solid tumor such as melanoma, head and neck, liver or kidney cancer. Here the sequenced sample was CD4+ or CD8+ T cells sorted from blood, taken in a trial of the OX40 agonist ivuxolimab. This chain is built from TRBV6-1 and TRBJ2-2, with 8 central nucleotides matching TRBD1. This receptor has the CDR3 CAIRGLAITGELFF. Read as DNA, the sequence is TGTGCCATCAGGGGGCTAGCGATCACCGGGGAGCTGTTTTTT.